What follows is one T cell receptor beta chain and its context. The antigen is unknown. This entry comes from a study of shared clonotypes between healthy human individuals. The overall study: Every donor yielded three CD4 naive, three CD4 memory, two CD8 naive and one CD8 memory plate. Study-level findings and limits: What rarefaction showed was incomplete sorted-subset sequencing despite large depth.

Here immunoSEQ multiplex PCR was the method, and the copy in TCRdb shows in-frame clones only, minus some. The top ten clones hold roughly 1.7% of a sample with more than 2 million clones, around 95% of them seen once. Germline CDR1 is SGDLS and CDR2 is YYNGEE. The ends were cut back, 2 bases at V and 1 base at J, with 18 bases in the middle. CDR3 length equals 17 residues. Naive CD8 populations comprised CD45RO-negative cells positively selected for CCR7, excluding terminally differentiated effector memory CD45RA+ cells. Sequenced sample: naive CD8+ T cells from PBMCs. This TCR was recovered from a young man in good health. Some clones in this sample may be carry-over from other donors' samples. V is TRBV9 and J is TRBJ1-1; D possibly corresponds to TRBD1 (5 bases). This CDR3 is CASSVGPLRGGNTEAFF. The DNA of the CDR3 is TGTGCCAGCAGCGTGGGGCCCTTACGTGGAGGGAACACTGAAGCTTTCTTT.